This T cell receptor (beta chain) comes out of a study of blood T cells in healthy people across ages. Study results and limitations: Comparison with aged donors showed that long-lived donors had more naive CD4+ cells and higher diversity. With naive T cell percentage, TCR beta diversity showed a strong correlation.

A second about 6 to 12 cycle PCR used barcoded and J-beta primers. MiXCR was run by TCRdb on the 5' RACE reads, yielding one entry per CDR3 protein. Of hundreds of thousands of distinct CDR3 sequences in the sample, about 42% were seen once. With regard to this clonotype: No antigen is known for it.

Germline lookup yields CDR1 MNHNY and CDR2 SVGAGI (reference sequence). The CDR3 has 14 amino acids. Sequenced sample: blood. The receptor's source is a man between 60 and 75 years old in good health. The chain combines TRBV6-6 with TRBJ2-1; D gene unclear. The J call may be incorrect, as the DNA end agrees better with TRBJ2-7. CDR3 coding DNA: TGTGCCAGCAGTTACTCCGGACGTTACAATGAGCAGTACTTC. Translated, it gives CASSYSGRYNEQYF.